The 25 T cell receptor beta chains given below trace back to one sample, sequenced in a study of T-cell reconstitution after alpha-beta-depleted transplantation in children. Preparation of the TCRbeta library used unique molecular identifiers. MiXCR was run by TCRdb on the PCR reads, yielding one entry per CDR3 protein. The data hold roughly 170,000 distinct CDR3 sequences, with around 6.8% observed a single time. The sequenced sample was PBMCs from the stem cell graft donor, obtained from the stem cell graft. The receptors derive from a human donor who donated a stem cell graft to a child with Wiskott-Aldrich syndrome.

There are a few counts of this clonotype. The J gene is TRBJ1-2, the V gene TRBV20-1, with 8 bases matching TRBD1. The CDR3 length is 15 residues. Germline CDR1 reads DFQATT; CDR2 reads SNEGSKA (reference sequence). Trimming cost V 1 base and J 8 bases; bases outside gene matches: 12. CDR3 nucleotides: TGCAGTGCTAGAGTTACAGGGGGAGAGATGGTCGGCTACACCTTC. Protein: CSARVTGGEMVGYTF.

This clonotype was seen ten or more times. V and J are TRBV7-2 and TRBJ2-7; D possibly uses TRBD1 or TRBD2 (5 bases each). CDR1 is SGHTA and CDR2 is FQGNSA in the germline V gene. V lost 7 bases and J lost 5, with 12 bases in between. The CDR3 totals 12 residues. The CDR3 loop is CASNRLGDEQYF. In DNA form, the CDR3 reads TGTGCCAGCAACCGATTGGGGGACGAGCAGTACTTC. Complete variable domain (other parts from reference TRBV7-2 and TRBJ2-7): GAGVSQSPSNKVTEKGKDVELRCDPISGHTALYWYRQSLGQGLEFLIYFQGNSAPDKSGLPSDRFSAERTGGSVSTLTIQRTQQEDSAVYLCASNRLGDEQYFGPGTRLTVT.

Many counts were recorded for this clonotype. CDR3 region: CASSQRGTNEKLFF. The CDR3 DNA reads TGTGCCAGCAGCCAAAGGGGTACTAATGAAAAACTGTTTTTT. The chain couples TRBV3-1 to TRBJ1-4, with D perhaps matching TRBD1 (5 bases). The CDR3 covers 14 residues. Germline lookup yields CDR1 LGHDT and CDR2 YNNKEL (reference sequence). V was trimmed by 2 bases and J by 2 bases, leaving 6 bases between them. The variable domain in full, with the rest retrieved from reference TRBV3-1 and TRBJ1-4, is DTAVSQTPKYLVTQMGNDKSIKCEQNLGHDTMYWYKQDSKKFLKIMFSYNNKELIINETVPNRFSPKSPDKAHLNLHINSLELGDSAVYFCASSQRGTNEKLFFGSGTQLSVL.

This clonotype was detected only a few times. This sequence joins TRBV5-5 and TRBJ1-5; tentatively, D is TRBD1 (5 bases). CDR1 is SGHKS, CDR2 YYEKEE, per germline (reference sequence). Between the trimmed V and J ends, which lost 4 bases and 1 base, there was a span of 9 bases. The CDR3 sequence is 14 residues long. CDR3 in amino acids: CASSEGTSNQPQHF. The CDR3 DNA follows: TGTGCCAGCAGCGAAGGGACCAGCAATCAGCCCCAGCATTTT.

This clonotype was detected many times. The CDR3 nucleotides read TGCAGCGTTGAGTCGAGCTCCTACGAGCAGTACTTC. Its protein is CSVESSSYEQYF. The chain combines TRBV29-1 with TRBJ2-7, with D unclear. Germline assignment: CDR1 SQVTM and CDR2 ANQGSEA. Deletions cut 3 bases from V and 0 bases from J, with 6 bases between. The CDR3 length is 12 residues.

This clonotype was picked up many times. The chain has TRBV20-1 and TRBJ1-1; D is perhaps TRBD1 (6 bases). The CDR3 has 15 amino acids. Trimming removed 0 bases at V and 4 bases at J, with 15 bases between. Germline assignment: CDR1 DFQATT and CDR2 SNEGSKA (reference sequence). CDR3 sequence: CSARDLGGTITEAFF. CDR3 nucleotide sequence: TGCAGTGCTAGAGATCTGGGGGGGACAATCACTGAAGCTTTCTTT.

This clonotype was seen ten or more times. The rearrangement joins TRBV20-1 to TRBJ1-2; no definite D call. Germline CDR1 DFQATT, CDR2 SNEGSKA (reference sequence). V lost 0 bases, J lost 7 bases, and 21 bases lay in between. This CDR3 spans 16 amino acids. The CDR3 loop reads CSARDSRGVWVGGYTF. The CDR3 bases are TGCAGTGCTAGAGATTCGCGTGGGGTCTGGGTTGGTGGCTACACCTTC.

In the case of this clonotype: One end of the junction varies from germline; a read error may be responsible. V is TRBV14 and J is TRBJ2-1; 13 bases match TRBD2. In germline, CDR1 is SGHDN, CDR2 FVKESK. The CDR3 runs 13 residues. In DNA form, the CDR3 reads TGTGCCAGCAGCCAAACAGGGACTAGCGGGATGCTCTTC. It encodes CASSQTGTSGMLF.

This clonotype appeared a few times. The chain couples TRBV19 to TRBJ2-4; D gene ambiguous. This CDR3 contains 16 residues. Germline V gene data show CDR1 as LNHDA and CDR2 as SQIVND (reference sequence). Trimming left V 3 bases short and J 1 base short, with 13 bases between. This chain's CDR3 is CASSIDISYAKNIQYF. The CDR3 DNA follows: TGTGCCAGTAGTATCGACATATCCTACGCCAAAAACATTCAGTACTTC.

Ten or more counts support this clonotype. V gene TRBV5-1 combines with J gene TRBJ1-1, with D uncertain. This CDR3 spans 11 amino acids. CDR1 and CDR2 (germline): SGHRS, YFSETQ. V was trimmed by 3 bases and J by 4 bases, leaving 4 bases between them. CDR3 residues: CASSSVTEAFF. CDR3 sequence (DNA): TGCGCCAGCAGCTCCGTCACTGAAGCTTTCTTT.

This clonotype was found many times. The chain couples TRBV5-7 to TRBJ2-1, with 9 nucleotides matching TRBD1. TRBV5-7 is sorted into the ORF group, with uncertain function. The CDR3 loop spans 16 amino acids. The V gene end was trimmed by 0 bases and the J gene end by 3 bases; junction bases not matched to a gene: 4. In DNA, the CDR3 is TGTGCCAGCAGCTTGGAGGGGACAGGGCACTACAATGAGCAGTTCTTC. Amino acids: CASSLEGTGHYNEQFF.

This clonotype was recorded a few times. The chain couples TRBV30 to TRBJ2-2, with TRBD2 matching 10 bases. The CDR3 has 15 amino acids. Per the germline V gene, CDR1 is GTSNPN and CDR2 is SVGIG (reference sequence). V shed 4 bases and J 6 bases; nucleotides not matched to a gene: 8. The chain's CDR3 is CAWTSGSQGPGELFF. Here the CDR3 DNA reads TGTGCCTGGACTAGCGGGAGTCAGGGTCCCGGGGAGCTGTTTTTT.

There are many counts of this clonotype. The gene calls are TRBV7-9 and TRBJ1-2; no clear D gene. CDR1 is SEHNR and CDR2 is FQNEAQ in the germline V gene (reference sequence). CDR3 length equals 14 residues. Trimming took 2 bases from V and 4 from J, leaving 11 bases between them. CDR3 protein: CASSLNAGPYGYTF. CDR3 DNA sequence: TGTGCCAGCAGCTTAAACGCAGGACCCTATGGCTACACCTTC.

There are a few counts of this clonotype. The chain is built from TRBV3-1 and TRBJ2-7; D uncertain. Between the trimmed V and J ends, which lost 5 bases and 5 bases, there was a span of 13 bases. The CDR3 runs 13 residues. In germline, CDR1 is LGHDT, CDR2 YNNKEL (reference sequence). In nucleotides, the CDR3 is TGTGCCAGCAGCTCCGCCCTCGGTAACGAGCAGTACTTC. It specifies CASSSALGNEQYF.

This clonotype was picked up many times. J is TRBJ2-1 and V is TRBV5-1, with 8 bases that match TRBD1. Germline values: CDR1 SGHRS, CDR2 YFSETQ. The CDR3 extends over 15 amino acids. J was trimmed by 7 bases and V by 4 bases; bases with no gene match: 10. CDR3 sequence (DNA): TGCGCCAGCAGCACGGGACAGGTTGCCGTGAATGAGCAGTTCTTC. This encodes CASSTGQVAVNEQFF.

This clonotype showed up just a few times. This chain uses TRBV7-9 with TRBJ1-2; D remains unclear. Per the germline V gene, CDR1 is SEHNR and CDR2 is FQNEAQ (reference sequence). The V gene lost 3 bases and the J gene lost 6 bases, with 11 bases spanning the gap. The CDR3 loop spans 13 amino acids. The CDR3 reads CASSLRLTDGYTF. The CDR3, as DNA: TGTGCCAGCAGCTTGCGGTTAACGGATGGCTACACCTTC.

This sequence joins TRBV10-3 and TRBJ2-2; TRBD1 matches 7 bases. V lost 1 base and J lost 1; bases outside the gene matches: 9. Germline V CDR1 and CDR2: ENHRY, SYGVKD. This CDR3 has 18 amino acids. The CDR3 DNA follows: TGTGCCATCAGTGAGTTGAGAAGGGGGCCTAAGAACACCGGGGAGCTGTTTTTT. Translation gives CAISELRRGPKNTGELFF.

In its sample, this clonotype was seen many times. The rearrangement uses TRBV20-1 and TRBJ2-5; possible D gene TRBD1, 6 bases. Germline V gene lookup returns CDR1 DFQATT and CDR2 SNEGSKA (reference sequence). V dropped 1 base and J dropped 3 bases, with 6 bases sitting between them. The CDR3 sequence is 12 residues long. In DNA form, the CDR3 reads TGCAGTGCTAGAGGACAGGAAGAGACCCAGTACTTC. Protein sequence: CSARGQEETQYF.

This clonotype was picked up a small number of times. V gene TRBV5-1 combines with J gene TRBJ1-5; D perhaps matches TRBD1 (6 bases). CDR1 and CDR2 (germline): SGHRS, YFSETQ. The length of the CDR3 is 14 residues. V gave up 2 bases and J gave up 5 bases, with 11 bases separating them. The CDR3 sequence is CASSLGTTDQPQHF. For the CDR3, the DNA is TGCGCCAGCAGCTTAGGGACAACGGATCAGCCCCAGCATTTT.

This clonotype was seen at least ten times. The chain has TRBV29-1 and TRBJ2-4, with D hard to call. Germline CDR1 and CDR2: SQVTM and ANQGSEA. The CDR3 spans 11 residues. Trimming left V 2 bases short and J 12 bases short, with 11 bases between. The CDR3 nucleotides are TGCAGCGTTGAACTGCCTGGCTCTCAGTACTTC. Translation gives CSVELPGSQYF.

At least ten counts were recorded for this clonotype. V is TRBV12-3 or TRBV12-4 and J is TRBJ1-3, with a possible D match to TRBD1 (5 bases). The V gene lost 3 bases and the J gene lost 0 bases, with 9 bases spanning the gap. CDR3 size: 15 residues. CDR3 protein: CASSFWGTSGNTIYF. The DNA of the CDR3 is TGTGCCAGCAGTTTTTGGGGGACCTCTGGAAACACCATATATTTT.

The gene calls are TRBV29-1 and TRBJ2-2; TRBD1 agrees at 11 bases. Trimming took 5 bases from V and 2 from J; bases not matched to a gene: 4. CDR1 is SQVTM, CDR2 ANQGSEA, per germline. CDR3 size: 15 residues. The CDR3 DNA is TGCAGCGTTCAAGGGACAGGGGGAAACACCGGGGAGCTGTTTTTT. Its protein is CSVQGTGGNTGELFF.

In its sample, this clonotype was seen many times. This rearrangement joins TRBV29-1 to TRBJ1-4; tentatively, D is TRBD1 (5 bases). Germline V gene lookup returns CDR1 SQVTM and CDR2 ANQGSEA. V lost 4 bases and J lost 8, with 14 bases in between. The CDR3 extends over 13 amino acids. The CDR3 sequence is CSVAFRAGEKLFF. Here the CDR3 DNA reads TGCAGCGTTGCTTTCAGGGCTGGGGAAAAACTGTTTTTT.

This clonotype was counted many times. V gene TRBV29-1 combines with J gene TRBJ2-3, with D hard to call. The CDR3 length is 11 residues. CDR1 is SQVTM, CDR2 ANQGSEA, per germline. The germline V and J ends were trimmed by 4 bases and 5 bases, with 7 bases remaining between them. The CDR3 loop reads CSVGPQDTQYF. The CDR3 nucleotides read TGCAGCGTTGGACCCCAAGATACGCAGTATTTT.

This clonotype was observed at least ten times. This chain uses TRBV7-9 with TRBJ1-1, with D unclear. The germline V gene has CDR1 SEHNR and CDR2 FQNEAQ (reference sequence). Deletions cut 1 base from V and 7 bases from J, with 4 bases between. This CDR3 is built from 11 residues. The CDR3 region is CASSLGIEAFF. The CDR3 coding sequence is TGTGCCAGCAGCTTAGGTATTGAAGCTTTCTTT.